A selection of T cell receptor beta chains follows, all from one sample in a study of blood T cell repertoires in COVID-19. TCRdb keeps only in-frame clones here, not all; method: immunoSEQ multiplex PCR. The table shows under 250,000 clones, with nearly 85% occurring only once. Sequenced material: peripheral blood. The receptors stem from a human donor in a cohort sampled during active COVID-19. CDR3s include the opening cysteine and the closing phenylalanine or tryptophan. The order of the fields is V gene, D gene, clone size, J gene, CDR3 protein, CDR3 DNA. D genes are given only for firm matches. The size entry is marked missing in some rows and otherwise reads once, few, many or a size class.

V gene: TRBV7-9
D gene: TRBD1
clone size: .
J gene: TRBJ1-6
CDR3 protein: CASSLGQGRSPLHF
CDR3 DNA: TGTGCCAGCAGCTTGGGACAGGGAAGATCACCCCTCCACTTT

V gene: TRBV19
D gene: TRBD1
clone size: .
J gene: TRBJ1-2
CDR3 protein: CATRQGQGDYGYTF
CDR3 DNA: TGTGCCACCCGCCAAGGACAGGGTGACTATGGCTACACCTTC

V gene: TRBV5-8
D gene: .
clone size: .
J gene: TRBJ1-3
CDR3 protein: CASSLAEARPGNTIYF
CDR3 DNA: TGTGCCAGCAGCTTGGCCGAGGCCCGACCAGGAAACACCATATATTTT

V gene: TRBV5-6
D gene: .
clone size: .
J gene: TRBJ2-3
CDR3 protein: CASSLLQGGGSDTQYF
CDR3 DNA: TGTGCCAGCAGCTTACTCCAGGGGGGTGGATCAGATACGCAGTATTTT

V gene: TRBV5-4
D gene: TRBD1
clone size: .
J gene: TRBJ1-6
CDR3 protein: CASRSTGNNSPLHF
CDR3 DNA: TGTGCCAGCAGATCGACAGGGAACAATTCACCCCTCCACTTT

V gene: TRBV9
D gene: .
clone size: .
J gene: TRBJ1-2
CDR3 protein: CASSVGDRPYEGYTF
CDR3 DNA: TGTGCCAGCAGCGTCGGCGACAGGCCCTATGAGGGCTACACCTTC

V gene: TRBV4-1
D gene: TRBD1
clone size: .
J gene: TRBJ2-2
CDR3 protein: CASMGTGGATGELFF
CDR3 DNA: TGCGCCAGCATGGGGACAGGGGGCGCCACCGGGGAGCTGTTTTTT

V gene: TRBV12-5
D gene: .
clone size: .
J gene: TRBJ2-2
CDR3 protein: CASAPRTANTGELFF
CDR3 DNA: TGTGCTAGTGCCCCACGCACAGCGAACACCGGGGAGCTGTTTTTT

V gene: TRBV7-2
D gene: .
clone size: .
J gene: TRBJ1-4
CDR3 protein: CASSLRGLGEKLFF
CDR3 DNA: TGTGCCAGCAGCTTAAGGGGCTTGGGGGAAAAACTGTTTTTT

V gene: TRBV7-2
D gene: .
clone size: .
J gene: TRBJ1-2
CDR3 protein: CASSLAGMRDYGYTF
CDR3 DNA: TGTGCCAGCAGCTTAGCGGGGATGCGGGACTATGGCTACACCTTC

V gene: TRBV20-1
D gene: TRBD1
clone size: .
J gene: TRBJ1-1
CDR3 protein: CSASGQGARTNTEAFF
CDR3 DNA: TGCAGTGCTAGTGGTCAGGGGGCGCGGACGAACACTGAAGCTTTCTTT

V gene: TRBV27
D gene: TRBD2
clone size: .
J gene: TRBJ2-2
CDR3 protein: CASTPGTRFSTGELFF
CDR3 DNA: TGTGCCAGCACCCCTGGGACTAGATTCAGCACCGGGGAGCTGTTTTTT

V gene: TRBV23-1
D gene: TRBD1
clone size: .
J gene: TRBJ1-1
CDR3 protein: CASSQSEGTVTEAFF
CDR3 DNA: TGCGCCAGCAGTCAATCGGAAGGGACAGTCACTGAAGCTTTCTTT

V gene: TRBV6-5
D gene: TRBD1
clone size: .
J gene: TRBJ2-7
CDR3 protein: CASSLRTGEYSYEQYF
CDR3 DNA: TGTGCCAGCAGTTTACGGACAGGGGAGTACTCCTACGAGCAGTACTTC

V gene: TRBV3-1/TRBV3-2
D gene: TRBD1
clone size: .
J gene: TRBJ2-1
CDR3 protein: CASSQEGQGYNEQFF
CDR3 DNA: TGTGCCAGCAGCCAAGAGGGACAGGGATACAATGAGCAGTTCTTC

V gene: TRBV27
D gene: TRBD2
clone size: once
J gene: TRBJ2-3
CDR3 protein: CASSLREGTDTQYF
CDR3 DNA: TGTGCCAGCAGCCTAAGGGAGGGTACAGATACGCAGTATTTT

V gene: TRBV6-5
D gene: .
clone size: .
J gene: TRBJ2-2
CDR3 protein: CASSLRVSNTGELFF
CDR3 DNA: TGTGCCAGCAGTTTACGGGTTTCGAACACCGGGGAGCTGTTTTTT

V gene: TRBV12-3/TRBV12-4
D gene: .
clone size: .
J gene: TRBJ2-7
CDR3 protein: CASSLSGNEQYF
CDR3 DNA: TGTGCCAGCAGTTTATCCGGGAACGAGCAGTACTTC

V gene: TRBV7-3
D gene: .
clone size: .
J gene: TRBJ2-5
CDR3 protein: CASSLGGPQETQYF
CDR3 DNA: TGTGCCAGCAGCTTAGGCGGTCCGCAAGAGACCCAGTACTTC

V gene: TRBV30
D gene: .
clone size: .
J gene: TRBJ1-2
CDR3 protein: CAWSVQGVGYTF
CDR3 DNA: TGTGCCTGGAGTGTACAGGGTGTGGGCTACACCTTC

V gene: TRBV7-2
D gene: .
clone size: .
J gene: TRBJ1-2
CDR3 protein: CASSLEGESYPNYGYTF
CDR3 DNA: TGTGCCAGCAGCTTAGAGGGGGAGAGTTATCCCAACTATGGCTACACCTTC

V gene: TRBV5-4
D gene: TRBD1
clone size: .
J gene: TRBJ2-2
CDR3 protein: CASSSRQGASGELFF
CDR3 DNA: TGTGCCAGCAGCTCAAGACAGGGGGCTAGCGGGGAGCTGTTTTTT

V gene: TRBV28
D gene: .
clone size: .
J gene: TRBJ1-4
CDR3 protein: CASSFLQGNEKLFF
CDR3 DNA: TGTGCCAGCAGTTTTTTACAGGGCAATGAAAAACTGTTTTTT

V gene: TRBV4-1
D gene: .
clone size: few
J gene: TRBJ2-1
CDR3 protein: CASSQVLEPQFF
CDR3 DNA: TGCGCCAGCAGCCAAGTTCTAGAACCCCAGTTCTTC

V gene: TRBV28
D gene: TRBD1
clone size: once
J gene: TRBJ2-7
CDR3 protein: CASREQGAGTYEQYF
CDR3 DNA: TGTGCCAGCAGGGAACAGGGGGCAGGCACCTACGAGCAGTACTTC

V gene: TRBV2
D gene: .
clone size: .
J gene: TRBJ1-3
CDR3 protein: CASRDSRSGNTIYF
CDR3 DNA: TGTGCCAGCAGGGACAGTCGCTCTGGAAACACCATATATTTT

V gene: TRBV3-1/TRBV3-2
D gene: .
clone size: .
J gene: TRBJ1-1
CDR3 protein: CASSQGGGLTEAFF
CDR3 DNA: TGTGCCAGCAGCCAAGGGGGAGGGCTCACTGAAGCTTTCTTT

V gene: TRBV5-1
D gene: .
clone size: .
J gene: TRBJ2-2
CDR3 protein: CASTDRGAAGGHGELFF
CDR3 DNA: TGCGCCAGCACGGACAGGGGCGCGGCGGGAGGCCACGGGGAGCTGTTTTTT

V gene: TRBV19
D gene: TRBD1
clone size: .
J gene: TRBJ2-2
CDR3 protein: CASSTGQAPTGELFF
CDR3 DNA: TGTGCCAGTAGTACGGGACAGGCCCCCACCGGGGAGCTGTTTTTT

V gene: TRBV29-1
D gene: .
clone size: .
J gene: TRBJ1-1
CDR3 protein: CSVEFYRNTEAFF
CDR3 DNA: TGCAGCGTTGAATTCTATAGAAACACTGAAGCTTTCTTT

V gene: TRBV5-4
D gene: TRBD2
clone size: .
J gene: TRBJ2-3
CDR3 protein: CASSVGTSAGTDTQYF
CDR3 DNA: TGTGCCAGCAGCGTGGGGACTAGCGCTGGCACAGATACGCAGTATTTT

V gene: TRBV20-1
D gene: .
clone size: .
J gene: TRBJ2-1
CDR3 protein: CSARSLEQFF
CDR3 DNA: TGCAGTGCTAGATCGTTGGAGCAGTTCTTC

V gene: TRBV7-2
D gene: .
clone size: .
J gene: TRBJ2-1
CDR3 protein: CASSRLGNEQFF
CDR3 DNA: TGTGCCAGCAGCCGACTTGGCAATGAGCAGTTCTTC

V gene: TRBV7-8
D gene: .
clone size: .
J gene: TRBJ2-7
CDR3 protein: CASRSSDGFSYEQYF
CDR3 DNA: TGTGCCAGCAGGTCCAGCGACGGATTCTCCTACGAGCAGTACTTC

V gene: TRBV12-3/TRBV12-4
D gene: .
clone size: .
J gene: TRBJ2-1
CDR3 protein: CASSFDGLAEQFF
CDR3 DNA: TGTGCCAGCAGTTTCGACGGGCTAGCGGAGCAGTTCTTC

V gene: TRBV9
D gene: .
clone size: .
J gene: TRBJ2-2
CDR3 protein: CASSVRTDGELFF
CDR3 DNA: TGTGCCAGCAGCGTACGGACTGACGGGGAGCTGTTTTTT

V gene: TRBV28
D gene: TRBD2
clone size: .
J gene: TRBJ2-1
CDR3 protein: CASRTSGYNEQFF
CDR3 DNA: TGTGCCAGCAGGACTAGCGGGTACAATGAGCAGTTCTTC

V gene: TRBV5-1
D gene: .
clone size: .
J gene: TRBJ1-1
CDR3 protein: CASSLVPGRTEAFF
CDR3 DNA: TGCGCCAGCAGCTTGGTGCCGGGAAGGACTGAAGCTTTCTTT

V gene: TRBV5-1
D gene: .
clone size: .
J gene: TRBJ1-6
CDR3 protein: CASAVGSLYNSPLHF
CDR3 DNA: TGCGCCAGTGCAGTCGGGTCCCTCTATAATTCACCCCTCCACTTT

V gene: TRBV28
D gene: .
clone size: .
J gene: TRBJ1-2
CDR3 protein: CASSLSRGYTF
CDR3 DNA: TGTGCCAGCAGTTTATCCCGTGGCTACACCTTC

V gene: TRBV10-3
D gene: .
clone size: .
J gene: TRBJ1-6
CDR3 protein: CAISESRIDFSIWNSPLHF
CDR3 DNA: TGTGCCATCAGTGAGTCGAGGATCGATTTCTCTATTTGGAATTCACCCCTCCACTTT

V gene: TRBV11-1
D gene: .
clone size: .
J gene: TRBJ2-7
CDR3 protein: CASSPGGWEQYF
CDR3 DNA: TGTGCCAGCAGCCCCGGAGGTTGGGAGCAGTACTTC

V gene: TRBV20-1
D gene: TRBD1
clone size: .
J gene: TRBJ2-2
CDR3 protein: CSATAPTGSF
CDR3 DNA: TGCAGTGCTACCGCCCCGACAGGGAGTTTT

V gene: TRBV5-1
D gene: TRBD1
clone size: .
J gene: TRBJ1-6
CDR3 protein: CASSTGQGAVYNSPLHF
CDR3 DNA: TGCGCCAGCAGCACGGGACAGGGGGCCGTCTATAATTCACCCCTCCACTTT

V gene: TRBV3-1/TRBV3-2
D gene: .
clone size: .
J gene: TRBJ2-1
CDR3 protein: CASSQRSPEDEQFF
CDR3 DNA: TGTGCCAGCAGCCAGCGGTCCCCTGAGGATGAGCAGTTCTTC

V gene: TRBV15
D gene: .
clone size: .
J gene: TRBJ1-4
CDR3 protein: CATSRGSGGVEKLFF
CDR3 DNA: TGTGCCACCAGCAGAGGTAGCGGCGGGGTGGAAAAACTGTTTTTT

V gene: TRBV6-4
D gene: .
clone size: once
J gene: TRBJ1-1
CDR3 protein: CASHDGQSNTEAFF
CDR3 DNA: TGTGCCAGCCATGATGGACAGTCGAACACTGAAGCTTTCTTT

V gene: TRBV30
D gene: .
clone size: .
J gene: TRBJ2-5
CDR3 protein: CACPRRGYGETQYF
CDR3 DNA: TGTGCCTGCCCTAGACGGGGGTATGGCGAGACCCAGTACTTC

V gene: TRBV12-3/TRBV12-4
D gene: .
clone size: .
J gene: TRBJ1-1
CDR3 protein: CASSPGGNTEAFF
CDR3 DNA: TGTGCCAGCAGTCCCGGAGGGAACACTGAAGCTTTCTTT

V gene: TRBV7-8
D gene: .
clone size: .
J gene: TRBJ1-1
CDR3 protein: CASSWRQVGTEAFF
CDR3 DNA: TGTGCCAGCAGCTGGCGCCAGGTTGGCACTGAAGCTTTCTTT

V gene: TRBV15
D gene: TRBD1
clone size: .
J gene: TRBJ2-3
CDR3 protein: CATSRDIVQGAQDTQYF
CDR3 DNA: TGTGCCACCAGCAGAGATATCGTACAGGGGGCGCAAGATACGCAGTATTTT

V gene: TRBV27
D gene: .
clone size: .
J gene: TRBJ2-2
CDR3 protein: CASSPPPHSLYTGELFF
CDR3 DNA: TGTGCCAGCAGTCCTCCACCTCACTCTCTCTACACCGGGGAGCTGTTTTTT

V gene: TRBV21-1
D gene: .
clone size: .
J gene: TRBJ1-2
CDR3 protein: CASSKRWGLNYGYTF
CDR3 DNA: TGTGCCAGCAGCAAACGGTGGGGGCTTAACTATGGCTACACCTTC